This TCR beta chain was obtained from a study of lymphopenia after photon versus proton radiotherapy. Regarding the study as a whole: Survival link was tested only in deceased patients; proton benefit remains a possibility. A bigger post-nadir fall in TCR diversity correlated inversely with survival time in deceased patients. Photon-treated patients lost naive T cells and TCR diversity; proton-treated stayed stable. Post-nadir diversity loss with photons came from oligoclonal expansion, particularly CD8+ Temra cells.

V dropped 0 bases and J dropped 9; count of bases not matched to a gene: 15. CDR3 size: 17 residues. Per germline, CDR1 SGDLS and CDR2 YYNGEE. TCRdb's copy holds only in-frame clones and misses some; the assay was immunoSEQ multiplex PCR. The sample lists about 160,000 clones; about nine tenths were seen once. A note on this clone: Antigen: not known.

The chain is built from TRBV9 and TRBJ2-1; 7 positions match TRBD2. The source is a man aged 50-60 years with gastric cancer. This material consisted of peripheral blood, taken from a patient treated with photon-based radiotherapy. The CDR3 DNA reads TGTGCCAGCAGCGTAGAGTCGTGGGGGAGGGCCCAGGGTGAGCAGTTCTTC. Protein: CASSVESWGRAQGEQFF.